The TCR beta chain under discussion was sequenced for a study of regulatory and conventional T cells in RAG deficiency. Notes on the study in general: These Omenn syndrome Treg sorts may hold peripherally activated cells instead. Shannon entropy fell and Simpson indices rose in RAG-deficient patients. Treg unique TCR beta sequences were 90 to 100-fold fewer in Omenn syndrome and CID/AS patients than controls.

Between the trimmed V and J ends, which lost 9 bases and 3 bases, there was a span of 18 bases. The CDR3 loop spans 15 amino acids. Per the germline V gene, CDR1 is MDHEN and CDR2 is SYDVKM. Genomic DNA came from blood regulatory T cells gated CD4+ CD25-high CD127-low. The count of this clone is one. Its antigen is undetermined. The data were produced by immunoSEQ multiplex PCR, yet TCRdb's version contains in-frame clones alone and is incomplete. The repertoire holds about 10,000 clones, with around 90% as singletons. These records were also assigned to another study, of regulatory T cells. From that second work: The primer mix had 52 TRBV and 13 TRBJ primers. Patient repertoires had restricted TRB V-J pairs and skewed V and J usage, most in Tregs.

The source is a human donor in good health. Material: Tregs sorted from blood. The chain employs TRBV28 and TRBJ1-5, with TRBD1 as a possible D gene (6 bases). Written as DNA, the CDR3 is TGTGCCAGTTCACAGGGAGGTAATCACAATCAGCCCCAGCATTTT. This gives the protein CASSQGGNHNQPQHF.